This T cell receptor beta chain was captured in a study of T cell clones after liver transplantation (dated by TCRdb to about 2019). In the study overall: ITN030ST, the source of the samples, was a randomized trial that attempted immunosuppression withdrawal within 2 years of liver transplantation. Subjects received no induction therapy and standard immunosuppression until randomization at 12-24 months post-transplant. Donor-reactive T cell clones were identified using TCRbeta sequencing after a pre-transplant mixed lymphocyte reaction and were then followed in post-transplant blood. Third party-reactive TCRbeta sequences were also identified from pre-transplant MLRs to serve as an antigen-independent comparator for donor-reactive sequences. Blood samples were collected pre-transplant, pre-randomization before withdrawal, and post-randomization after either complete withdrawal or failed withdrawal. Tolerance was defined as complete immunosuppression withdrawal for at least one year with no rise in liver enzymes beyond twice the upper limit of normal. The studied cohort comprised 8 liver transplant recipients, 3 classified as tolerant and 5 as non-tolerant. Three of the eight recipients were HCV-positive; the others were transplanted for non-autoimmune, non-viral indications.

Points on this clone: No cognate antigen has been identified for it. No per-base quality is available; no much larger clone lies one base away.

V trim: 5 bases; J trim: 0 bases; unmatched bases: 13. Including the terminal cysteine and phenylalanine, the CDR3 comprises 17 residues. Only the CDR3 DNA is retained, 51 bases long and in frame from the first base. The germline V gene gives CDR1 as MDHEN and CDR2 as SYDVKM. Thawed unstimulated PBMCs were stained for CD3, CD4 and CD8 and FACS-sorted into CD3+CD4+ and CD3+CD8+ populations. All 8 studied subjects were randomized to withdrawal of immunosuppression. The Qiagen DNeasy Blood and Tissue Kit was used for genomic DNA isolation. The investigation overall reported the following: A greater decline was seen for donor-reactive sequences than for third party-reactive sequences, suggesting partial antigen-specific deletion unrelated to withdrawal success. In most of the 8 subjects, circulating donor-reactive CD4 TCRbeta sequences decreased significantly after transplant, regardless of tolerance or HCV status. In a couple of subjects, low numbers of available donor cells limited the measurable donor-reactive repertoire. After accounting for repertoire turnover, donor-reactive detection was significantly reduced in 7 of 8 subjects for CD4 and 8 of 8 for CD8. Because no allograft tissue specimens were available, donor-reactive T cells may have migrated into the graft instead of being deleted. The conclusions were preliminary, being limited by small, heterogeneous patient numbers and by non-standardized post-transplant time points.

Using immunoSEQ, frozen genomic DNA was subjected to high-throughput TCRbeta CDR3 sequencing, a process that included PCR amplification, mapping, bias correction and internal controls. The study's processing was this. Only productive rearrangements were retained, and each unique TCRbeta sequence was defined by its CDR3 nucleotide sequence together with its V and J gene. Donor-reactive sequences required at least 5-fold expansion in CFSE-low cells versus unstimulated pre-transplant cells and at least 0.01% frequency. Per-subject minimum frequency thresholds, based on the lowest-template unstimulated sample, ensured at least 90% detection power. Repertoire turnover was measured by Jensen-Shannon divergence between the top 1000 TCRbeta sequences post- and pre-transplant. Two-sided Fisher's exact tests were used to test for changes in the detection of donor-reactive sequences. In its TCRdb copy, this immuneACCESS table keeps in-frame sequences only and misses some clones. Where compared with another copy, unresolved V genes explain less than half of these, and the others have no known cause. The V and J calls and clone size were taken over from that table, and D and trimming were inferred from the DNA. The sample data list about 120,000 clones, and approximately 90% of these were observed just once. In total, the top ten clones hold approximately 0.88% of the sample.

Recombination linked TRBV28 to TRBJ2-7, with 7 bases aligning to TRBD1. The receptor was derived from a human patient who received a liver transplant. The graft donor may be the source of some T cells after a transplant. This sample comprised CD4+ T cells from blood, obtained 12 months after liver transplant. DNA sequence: TGTGCCAGCAGTCAAATCCGGGACAGCCGCTACTCCTACGAGCAGTACTTC. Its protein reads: CASSQIRDSRYSYEQYF.